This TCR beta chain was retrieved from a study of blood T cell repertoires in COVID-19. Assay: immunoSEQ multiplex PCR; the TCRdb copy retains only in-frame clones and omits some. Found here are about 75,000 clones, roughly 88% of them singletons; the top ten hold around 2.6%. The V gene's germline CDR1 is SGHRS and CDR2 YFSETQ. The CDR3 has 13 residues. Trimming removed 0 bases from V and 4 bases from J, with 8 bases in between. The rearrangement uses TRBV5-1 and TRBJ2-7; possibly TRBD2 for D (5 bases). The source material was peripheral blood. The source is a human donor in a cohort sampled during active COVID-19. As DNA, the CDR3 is TGCGCCAGCAGCTTGGCAACGGGGTACGAGCAGTACTTC. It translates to CASSLATGYEQYF.